One and the same sample provided the 2 T cell receptor beta chains below, sequenced in a study of blood T cell repertoires in COVID-19. The repertoire was sequenced with immunoSEQ multiplex PCR; TCRdb's copy has only in-frame clones and lacks some. This sample carries 190,000 or so clones, roughly nine tenths of them seen once, and the ten largest clones take about 0.72%. Sequencing was done on a sample of peripheral blood. The receptors come from a woman aged 70-85 years with acute or convalescent COVID-19.

The chain has TRBV7-8 and TRBJ2-3; no reliable D call. V gave up 4 bases and J gave up 1 base, with 15 bases separating them. The CDR3 runs 16 residues. Germline V gene sequence: CDR1 SGHVS, CDR2 FQNEAQ. CDR3 sequence (DNA): TGTGCCAGCAGCTCCGTAGTTCCGTCGGGCACAGATACGCAGTATTTT. It codes for CASSSVVPSGTDTQYF.

V is TRBV6-6 and J is TRBJ1-5; D is perhaps TRBD1 (5 bases). Trimming took off 6 bases at V and 5 bases at J, with 11 bases between the two ends. Germline assignment: CDR1 MNHNY and CDR2 SVGAGI (reference sequence). This CDR3 region has 13 residues. The chain's CDR3 is CASSPQGYQPQHF. CDR3 bases: TGTGCCAGCAGCCCCCAGGGCTATCAGCCCCAGCATTTT.